These T cell receptor beta chains were read from a single sample in a study of blood T cell repertoires in COVID-19. TCRdb's copy holds only in-frame clones and misses some; the assay was immunoSEQ multiplex PCR. The top ten hold over 15% of the sample, which has 60,000 to 85,000 clones, 80% to 90% seen once. Sequenced: peripheral blood. These receptors were obtained from a woman in her sixties with acute or convalescent COVID-19. CDR3s include the opening cysteine and the closing phenylalanine or tryptophan. D genes are given only for firm matches. Clone size is shown for a subset of rows, as once, few, many or a class of expanded clone.

CDR3 DNA: TGTGCCAGCAGTTATCTGGGCAGCAACACTGAAGCTTTCTTT; CDR3 protein: CASSYLGSNTEAFF; clone size: few; V gene: TRBV27; J gene: TRBJ1-1; D gene: NA
CDR3 DNA: TGTGCCATCCAGGGGGCTAATTCACCCCTCCACTTT; CDR3 protein: CAIQGANSPLHF; clone size: NA; V gene: TRBV6-1; J gene: TRBJ1-6; D gene: TRBD1
CDR3 DNA: TGTGCCATCGGGCCGGGGGGTTGGATAGATACGCAGTATTTT; CDR3 protein: CAIGPGGWIDTQYF; clone size: NA; V gene: TRBV10-3; J gene: TRBJ2-3; D gene: TRBD2
CDR3 DNA: TGTGCCAGCAGCATAACCGGGACAGGGACTCACACTGAAGCTTTCTTT; CDR3 protein: CASSITGTGTHTEAFF; clone size: NA; V gene: TRBV7-2; J gene: TRBJ1-1; D gene: TRBD1
CDR3 DNA: TGTGCCAGTAGTACCAGAAGACAGGGGCTAATGAACACTGAAGCTTTCTTT; CDR3 protein: CASSTRRQGLMNTEAFF; clone size: once; V gene: TRBV19; J gene: TRBJ1-1; D gene: TRBD1
CDR3 DNA: TGTGCCAGCAGCTTAGTATTCGGGTCTGGAAACACCATATATTTT; CDR3 protein: CASSLVFGSGNTIYF; clone size: few; V gene: TRBV7-2; J gene: TRBJ1-3; D gene: NA
CDR3 DNA: TGTGCCAGCAGCGGTAGGGGTAGTGAGACCCAGTACTTC; CDR3 protein: CASSGRGSETQYF; clone size: NA; V gene: TRBV5-4; J gene: TRBJ2-5; D gene: NA
CDR3 DNA: TGCGCTAGCAGTGAGTCGAGGAGGGCGGAGACCCAGTACTTC; CDR3 protein: CASSESRRAETQYF; clone size: NA; V gene: TRBV10-2; J gene: TRBJ2-5; D gene: NA
CDR3 DNA: TGCGCCAGCAGCTTGGTAGGACTAGCCCCAGATACGCAGTATTTT; CDR3 protein: CASSLVGLAPDTQYF; clone size: NA; V gene: TRBV5-1; J gene: TRBJ2-3; D gene: TRBD2
CDR3 DNA: TGTGCCAGCAGCCTCGACCGGCAGGGAGGCACTGAAGCTTTCTTT; CDR3 protein: CASSLDRQGGTEAFF; clone size: NA; V gene: TRBV7-9; J gene: TRBJ1-1; D gene: NA
CDR3 DNA: TGCGCCAGCAGTCCTGGACTAGCGGGGGGTTTTGAGCAGTTCTTC; CDR3 protein: CASSPGLAGGFEQFF; clone size: once; V gene: TRBV4-1; J gene: TRBJ2-1; D gene: TRBD2
CDR3 DNA: TGTGCCAGCAGTCTAGGGGCGGACACTGAAGCTTTCTTT; CDR3 protein: CASSLGADTEAFF; clone size: NA; V gene: TRBV11-3; J gene: TRBJ1-1; D gene: NA
CDR3 DNA: TGTGCCAGCAGCTTAGCAGGGGCGCTCTATAATTCACCCCTCCACTTT; CDR3 protein: CASSLAGALYNSPLHF; clone size: many; V gene: TRBV7-6; J gene: TRBJ1-6; D gene: NA
CDR3 DNA: TGTGCCAGCAGCTTACTCGGTGGGGGGAGCACAGATACGCAGTATTTT; CDR3 protein: CASSLLGGGSTDTQYF; clone size: NA; V gene: TRBV11-2; J gene: TRBJ2-3; D gene: NA
CDR3 DNA: TGCGCCAGCAGTTCGACAGGGCCAAATGAGCAGTTCTTC; CDR3 protein: CASSSTGPNEQFF; clone size: few; V gene: TRBV10-1; J gene: TRBJ2-1; D gene: TRBD1
CDR3 DNA: TGTGCCAGCAGCCAGGGGTGGACAGGGATCACTGAAGCTTTCTTT; CDR3 protein: CASSQGWTGITEAFF; clone size: NA; V gene: TRBV7-8; J gene: TRBJ1-1; D gene: TRBD1
CDR3 DNA: TGTGCCAGTAGGAACCGGGACAGGGGGTATCTCGACTATGGCTACACCTTC; CDR3 protein: CASRNRDRGYLDYGYTF; clone size: NA; V gene: TRBV19; J gene: TRBJ1-2; D gene: TRBD1
CDR3 DNA: TGCGCCAGCAGCTTGGACGGGGGGAATTCCTACAATGAGCAGTTCTTC; CDR3 protein: CASSLDGGNSYNEQFF; clone size: few; V gene: TRBV5-1; J gene: TRBJ2-1; D gene: TRBD2
CDR3 DNA: TGTGCCAGCAAACTCGGGGGACAGCAAGAGACCCAGTACTTC; CDR3 protein: CASKLGGQQETQYF; clone size: few; V gene: TRBV28; J gene: TRBJ2-5; D gene: NA
CDR3 DNA: TGTGCCAGCTCACCAATAGGGGGCAATGATGGCTACACCTTC; CDR3 protein: CASSPIGGNDGYTF; clone size: NA; V gene: TRBV18; J gene: TRBJ1-2; D gene: TRBD1
CDR3 DNA: TGTGCCAGCAGCTCGACGAGGACAGGGTTACCCAAGCAGTACTTC; CDR3 protein: CASSSTRTGLPKQYF; clone size: NA; V gene: TRBV28; J gene: TRBJ2-7; D gene: TRBD1
CDR3 DNA: TGTGCCAGCACTCAGTCAGGTAGCACTGAAGCTTTCTTT; CDR3 protein: CASTQSGSTEAFF; clone size: NA; V gene: TRBV5-6; J gene: TRBJ1-1; D gene: NA
CDR3 DNA: TGTGCCAGCAGCCAAGGAAGAGGCAACTATGGCTACACCTTC; CDR3 protein: CASSQGRGNYGYTF; clone size: few; V gene: TRBV3-1/TRBV3-2; J gene: TRBJ1-2; D gene: NA
CDR3 DNA: TGTGCCAGCAGCTTAGTAGGGACAGAGATTAACTATGGCTACACCTTC; CDR3 protein: CASSLVGTEINYGYTF; clone size: NA; V gene: TRBV7-8; J gene: TRBJ1-2; D gene: TRBD1
CDR3 DNA: TGCGCCAGCAGCTTCAGGACAGGGGGTGACACTGAAGCTTTCTTT; CDR3 protein: CASSFRTGGDTEAFF; clone size: NA; V gene: TRBV5-1; J gene: TRBJ1-1; D gene: TRBD1
CDR3 DNA: TGTGCCAGCAGCCCCACTCGGTTTGATTGGACCCAGTACTTC; CDR3 protein: CASSPTRFDWTQYF; clone size: NA; V gene: TRBV3-1/TRBV3-2; J gene: TRBJ2-5; D gene: NA
CDR3 DNA: TGTGCCACCAGTGATCCGAGGACTAGCGGGCGGGAGACCCAGTACTTC; CDR3 protein: CATSDPRTSGRETQYF; clone size: few; V gene: TRBV24-1; J gene: TRBJ2-5; D gene: TRBD2
CDR3 DNA: TGTGCCACCAGTGATGGGGACAGGGCCGTCTATGGCTACACCTTC; CDR3 protein: CATSDGDRAVYGYTF; clone size: NA; V gene: TRBV24-1; J gene: TRBJ1-2; D gene: TRBD1
CDR3 DNA: TGTGCCACCAGCAGAGATCGGATGGGACAGGGGTTCTTC; CDR3 protein: CATSRDRMGQGFF; clone size: NA; V gene: TRBV15; J gene: TRBJ2-1; D gene: TRBD1
CDR3 DNA: TGTGCCAGCAGTCGTCCCAGGGAGGGTGGCTACACCTTC; CDR3 protein: CASSRPREGGYTF; clone size: NA; V gene: TRBV6-6; J gene: TRBJ1-2; D gene: NA
CDR3 DNA: TGTGCCAGCAGCGTAGACCCGGACACAAACACAGATACGCAGTATTTT; CDR3 protein: CASSVDPDTNTDTQYF; clone size: NA; V gene: TRBV9; J gene: TRBJ2-3; D gene: NA
CDR3 DNA: TGTGCCAGCAGTAAGAGGGAGTGGAACACTGAAGCTTTCTTT; CDR3 protein: CASSKREWNTEAFF; clone size: few; V gene: TRBV6-2/TRBV6-3; J gene: TRBJ1-1; D gene: NA
CDR3 DNA: TGCGCCAGCAGCCGGGACAGGTTCATGAACACTGAAGCTTTCTTT; CDR3 protein: CASSRDRFMNTEAFF; clone size: NA; V gene: TRBV10-2; J gene: TRBJ1-1; D gene: TRBD1
CDR3 DNA: TGTGCCAGCAGCTTCACAGGACTAGACACAGATACGCAGTATTTT; CDR3 protein: CASSFTGLDTDTQYF; clone size: NA; V gene: TRBV7-2; J gene: TRBJ2-3; D gene: TRBD2
CDR3 DNA: TGTGCCAGCAGCTTCCCAGGTTTGGGCATTCAGTACTTC; CDR3 protein: CASSFPGLGIQYF; clone size: NA; V gene: TRBV7-2; J gene: TRBJ2-4; D gene: NA
CDR3 DNA: TGTGCCAGCAGCTTCAGGACAGGTAGCAATCAGCCCCAGCATTTT; CDR3 protein: CASSFRTGSNQPQHF; clone size: NA; V gene: TRBV11-2; J gene: TRBJ1-5; D gene: TRBD1
CDR3 DNA: TGTGCCACCAGTGGTTCCGACAGGACAGCTAGCACAGATACGCAGTATTTT; CDR3 protein: CATSGSDRTASTDTQYF; clone size: medium-sized; V gene: TRBV24-1; J gene: TRBJ2-3; D gene: NA
CDR3 DNA: TGTGCCAGCAGTGTTTACCCGGGACAGGGCTCCTACAATGAGCAGTTCTTC; CDR3 protein: CASSVYPGQGSYNEQFF; clone size: NA; V gene: TRBV6-1; J gene: TRBJ2-1; D gene: TRBD1
CDR3 DNA: TGTGCCAGCAGTTACAGACTAGGACGCTCCTACGAGCAGTACTTC; CDR3 protein: CASSYRLGRSYEQYF; clone size: NA; V gene: TRBV6-6; J gene: TRBJ2-7; D gene: NA
CDR3 DNA: TGTGCCAGCAGCTCCGGGACAGGGGGTGGATTTGGCTATGGCTACACCTTC; CDR3 protein: CASSSGTGGGFGYGYTF; clone size: NA; V gene: TRBV7-2; J gene: TRBJ1-2; D gene: TRBD1
CDR3 DNA: TGTGCCAGCAGCCAAGGCTACGTTGAGGAAGCTTTCTTT; CDR3 protein: CASSQGYVEEAFF; clone size: NA; V gene: TRBV4-2; J gene: TRBJ1-1; D gene: NA
CDR3 DNA: TGTGCCAGCAGCTTAGAGACGGCAGGGGATTCCTATGGCTACACCTTC; CDR3 protein: CASSLETAGDSYGYTF; clone size: once; V gene: TRBV7-9; J gene: TRBJ1-2; D gene: NA
CDR3 DNA: TGTGCCAGCAGCTACGGACAGGGTGACAATCAGCCCCAGCATTTT; CDR3 protein: CASSYGQGDNQPQHF; clone size: few; V gene: TRBV5-5; J gene: TRBJ1-5; D gene: TRBD1
CDR3 DNA: TGTGCCAGCAGTTACAGGGCAGAGGGTGGCTATGGCTACACCTTC; CDR3 protein: CASSYRAEGGYGYTF; clone size: NA; V gene: TRBV6-5; J gene: TRBJ1-2; D gene: NA
CDR3 DNA: TGCGCCAGCAGCTTGGGACTTTATTCGGATACGCAGTATTTT; CDR3 protein: CASSLGLYSDTQYF; clone size: NA; V gene: TRBV5-1; J gene: TRBJ2-3; D gene: NA
CDR3 DNA: TGTGCCAGCAGCCACGACAGGGGCGCCACAGATACGCAGTATTTT; CDR3 protein: CASSHDRGATDTQYF; clone size: NA; V gene: TRBV7-9; J gene: TRBJ2-3; D gene: TRBD1
CDR3 DNA: TGCGCCAGCACATTTGACAGGGGGCTTATGAACACTGAAGCTTTCTTT; CDR3 protein: CASTFDRGLMNTEAFF; clone size: NA; V gene: TRBV5-1; J gene: TRBJ1-1; D gene: TRBD1
CDR3 DNA: TGTGCCAGCAGCTGGAGACGTACCGCAACTAATGAAAAACTGTTTTTT; CDR3 protein: CASSWRRTATNEKLFF; clone size: NA; V gene: TRBV5-8; J gene: TRBJ1-4; D gene: NA
CDR3 DNA: TGTGCCAGCGCGAGCGGGGGGAAAGAGACCCAGTACTTC; CDR3 protein: CASASGGKETQYF; clone size: NA; V gene: TRBV11-2; J gene: TRBJ2-5; D gene: TRBD2
CDR3 DNA: TGTGCCAGCAGTTACGCTTCCGGGACAGAGTCCTCAAAGCAGTACTTC; CDR3 protein: CASSYASGTESSKQYF; clone size: NA; V gene: TRBV6-2/TRBV6-3; J gene: TRBJ2-7; D gene: TRBD1
CDR3 DNA: TGTGCCAGCACACCTCAGGGGAAATCACCCCTCCACTTT; CDR3 protein: CASTPQGKSPLHF; clone size: few; V gene: TRBV5-4; J gene: TRBJ1-6; D gene: NA
CDR3 DNA: TGTGCCAGCAGCGAGAATAGCGGGGGTCTTTCCTACAATGAGCAGTTCTTC; CDR3 protein: CASSENSGGLSYNEQFF; clone size: few; V gene: TRBV9; J gene: TRBJ2-1; D gene: TRBD2
CDR3 DNA: TGTGCCTGGAGTGACCCGGGACAACGAAACTATGGCTACACCTTC; CDR3 protein: CAWSDPGQRNYGYTF; clone size: NA; V gene: TRBV30; J gene: TRBJ1-2; D gene: NA
CDR3 DNA: TGTGCCAGTACTCAGACCGGGACAGGGGTCTATGAGCAGTTCTTC; CDR3 protein: CASTQTGTGVYEQFF; clone size: NA; V gene: TRBV19; J gene: TRBJ2-1; D gene: TRBD1
CDR3 DNA: TGTGCCATTCCGGGACAGGGGACCTATGGCTACACCTTC; CDR3 protein: CAIPGQGTYGYTF; clone size: few; V gene: TRBV2; J gene: TRBJ1-2; D gene: TRBD1
CDR3 DNA: TGCGCCAGCAGCTGGGATAAAAGAGGGACTGAAGCTTTCTTT; CDR3 protein: CASSWDKRGTEAFF; clone size: NA; V gene: TRBV5-1; J gene: TRBJ1-1; D gene: NA